These 10 T cell receptor beta chains share one sample of origin, sequenced in a study of cytomegalovirus exposure and HLA in healthy donors. The primer mix had 60 Vbeta and 13 Jbeta primers. Assay: immunoSEQ multiplex PCR; the TCRdb copy retains only in-frame clones and omits some. The table records approximately 130,000 clones, about four fifths of them present only once. What was sequenced was PBMCs. All receptors derive from a woman between 35 and 50 years old in good health and CMV-seronegative.

Turning to this clone: The same CDR3 can be traced to other DNA sequences in this sample. The V gene is TRBV5-1, the J gene TRBJ1-2; 8 nucleotides align to TRBD1. Germline CDR1 and CDR2: SGHRS and YFSETQ. The V gene end was trimmed by 0 bases and the J gene end by 2 bases; junction bases not matched to a gene: 0. This CDR3 has 14 amino acids. CDR3 in DNA: TGCGCCAGCAGCTTGGGGGACAGGAACTATGGCTACACCTTC. Protein sequence: CASSLGDRNYGYTF.

The gene calls are TRBV27 and TRBJ2-2, with 10 nucleotides matching TRBD2. CDR3 size: 15 residues. Trimming at V came to 5 bases and at J to 6 bases, leaving 6 bases not matched to a gene. Germline lookup yields CDR1 MNHEY and CDR2 SMNVEV (reference sequence). This CDR3 reads CASSRLAGGAGELFF. The CDR3 region has the DNA TGTGCCAGCAGTCGCTTAGCGGGGGGAGCCGGGGAGCTGTTTTTT.

The chain carries TRBV6-5 and TRBJ1-2; 8 bases agree with TRBD1. Germline trimming cut 6 bases from V and 4 bases from J; bases unmatched to any gene: 10. Germline lookup yields CDR1 MNHEY and CDR2 SVGAGI. The CDR3 has 15 residues. CDR3 protein: CASSRTPGTGYGYTF. The CDR3 DNA reads as TGTGCCAGCAGCCGAACCCCCGGGACAGGCTATGGCTACACCTTC.

The rearrangement uses TRBV7-9 and TRBJ2-3; D is perhaps TRBD2 (6 bases). V was clipped by 5 bases and J by 0 bases, with 12 bases between them. CDR1 SEHNR and CDR2 FQNEAQ come from the germline V gene (reference sequence). The CDR3 extends over 15 amino acids. The CDR3, as DNA: TGTGCCAGCAGCCTAGACGCGGGGAGCACAGATACGCAGTATTTT. Its protein is CASSLDAGSTDTQYF. Full variable domain (outside the CDR3, taken from reference TRBV7-9 and TRBJ2-3): DTGVSQNPRHKITKRGQNVTFRCDPISEHNRLYWYRQTLGQGPEFLTYFQNEAQLEKSRLLSDRFSAERPKGSFSTLEIQRTEQGDSAMYLCASSLDAGSTDTQYFGPGTRLTVL.

V and J are TRBV7-9 and TRBJ1-5; D unresolved. CDR1 is SEHNR, CDR2 FQNEAQ, per germline (reference sequence). Trimming pared 1 base from V and 6 bases from J, leaving 4 bases between. This CDR3 spans 12 amino acids. CDR3 residues: CASSLDGQPQHF. As DNA, the CDR3 is TGTGCCAGCAGCTTAGACGGTCAGCCCCAGCATTTT.

This clone was seen only a few times. V is TRBV5-1 and J is TRBJ1-1, with TRBD1 identical over 10 bases. Per germline, CDR1 SGHRS and CDR2 YFSETQ. This CDR3 has 16 residues. V was clipped by 3 bases and J by 0 bases; unmatched bases: 5. The CDR3 region has the DNA TGCGCCAGCAGCTCCGGGGACAGGGGATTGAACACTGAAGCTTTCTTT. It is translated as CASSSGDRGLNTEAFF.

The chain links TRBV9 to TRBJ1-1; D perhaps matches TRBD1 (6 bases). CDR1 is SGDLS, CDR2 YYNGEE, per germline. Trimming pared 2 bases from V and 3 bases from J, leaving 14 bases between. The CDR3 has 15 amino acids. The DNA for the CDR3 is TGTGCCAGCAGCGTTGCGACAGGTCCGGACACTGAAGCTTTCTTT. Amino acid sequence: CASSVATGPDTEAFF.

The rearrangement joins TRBV6-1 to TRBJ2-5, with D possibly TRBD1 on 6 matching bases. The CDR3 covers 15 residues. Germline assignment: CDR1 MNHNS and CDR2 SASEGT. V was clipped by 3 bases and J by 1 base, with 12 bases between them. The DNA for the CDR3 is TGTGCCAGCAGTGATCTCACAGGGAGCCAAGAGACCCAGTACTTC. Amino acids: CASSDLTGSQETQYF.

The CDR3 loop reads CASSQEGLGFAEAFF. CDR3 sequence (DNA): TGTGCCAGCAGCCAAGAGGGGCTGGGGTTCGCTGAAGCTTTCTTT. The chain joins TRBV14 to TRBJ1-1; a possible D gene is TRBD1 (5 bases). With 0 bases removed from V and 6 bases from J, the gap between germline ends came to 14 bases. Germline loops: CDR1 SGHDN, CDR2 FVKESK. The CDR3 covers 15 residues.

The CDR3 loop reads CASSPSPGTGFGYTF. DNA for the CDR3: TGTGCCAGCAGCCCATCCCCCGGGACAGGGTTTGGCTACACCTTC. The chain has TRBV9 and TRBJ1-2; TRBD1 aligns across 9 bases. Germline CDR1 and CDR2: SGDLS and YYNGEE. The CDR3 sequence is 15 residues long. Unmatched junction bases numbered 11, after V lost 4 bases and J lost 7 bases.